This passage covers 22 T cell receptor beta chains from one sample sequenced in a study of post-analysis software for immune sequencing data. Study outcomes and limitations: TRBV5-6, TRBV5-1 and TRBV20-1 belonged to a set of about five TRBV segments that were more frequent in patients than controls.

No antigens are known for them. Unique molecular identifiers were present in the TCR beta cDNA libraries. One entry per CDR3 protein, called by TCRdb with MiXCR from the PCR reads. This repertoire shows roughly 870,000 distinct CDR3 sequences, about 53% found once; its top ten account for over 4%. Sequenced input: blood. The receptors here all came from a girl aged 10 to 17 with multiple sclerosis.

CDR3 nucleotide sequence: TGTGCCAGTAGTATTTTCGACAGGGCCTACGAGCAGTACTTC. As protein: CASSIFDRAYEQYF. The V call is TRBV19, the J call TRBJ2-5, with 7 bases fitting TRBD1. TRBJ2-7 matches the DNA end more closely, so the J call is doubtful. Germline CDR1 reads LNHDA; CDR2 reads SQIVND (reference sequence). CDR3 size: 14 residues.

V gene TRBV5-1 combines with J gene TRBJ2-4; D is perhaps TRBD1 (6 bases). Germline CDR1 is SGHRS and CDR2 is YFSETQ. This CDR3 has 16 residues. The V end lost 4 bases, the J end lost 0 bases, and 14 bases lay between the germline ends. The CDR3 DNA reads TGCGCCAGCAGCCATCTCGAGGGGGTAGCCAAAAACATTCAGTACTTC. This sequence encodes CASSHLEGVAKNIQYF.

The chain links TRBV6-1 to TRBJ1-2; 8 bases are shared with TRBD1. Germline CDR1 reads MNHNS; CDR2 reads SASEGT. With 3 bases clipped from V and 7 bases from J, the junction kept 7 bases outside the gene matches. The CDR3 is 14 residues long. The CDR3 sequence is CASSDPAGGGGYTF. The CDR3 coding sequence is TGTGCCAGCAGTGATCCGGCAGGGGGCGGTGGCTACACCTTC.

The rearrangement links TRBV6-1 to TRBJ2-2; D may be TRBD1 (5 bases). Germline CDR1 reads MNHNS; CDR2 reads SASEGT. V was pared by 6 bases and J by 6 bases, with 20 bases between. This CDR3 is built from 16 residues. The CDR3 protein is CASRRRTPGGAGELFF. The CDR3 DNA reads as TGTGCCAGCAGGCGCCGGACACCCGGTGGGGCCGGGGAGCTGTTTTTT.

The V gene is TRBV6-1, the J gene TRBJ2-1; perhaps D is TRBD1 or TRBD2 (5 bases each). Germline CDR1 is MNHNS and CDR2 is SASEGT. There are 14 residues in the CDR3. V lost 3 bases and J lost 4, with 10 bases in between. The CDR3 region is CASSDSGGYNEQFF. The CDR3 DNA reads TGTGCCAGCAGTGACTCTGGGGGTTACAATGAGCAGTTCTTC.

The DNA of the CDR3 is TGCAGCGTTGTATCAGGGGTGAACACTGAAGCTTTCTTT. Translated: CSVVSGVNTEAFF. The chain couples TRBV29-1 to TRBJ1-1; D perhaps matches TRBD1 (6 bases). Trimming took off 4 bases at V and 0 bases at J, with 9 bases between the two ends. Germline lookup yields CDR1 SQVTM and CDR2 ANQGSEA. This CDR3 contains 13 residues.

V gene TRBV5-1 combines with J gene TRBJ2-7; no reliable D call. From germline, CDR1 is SGHRS and CDR2 YFSETQ. This CDR3 spans 15 amino acids. V lost 4 bases and J 2 bases, leaving 16 bases between the germline ends. The CDR3: CASSPGREVPYEQYF. The CDR3 nucleotides read TGCGCCAGCAGCCCCGGTCGTGAGGTTCCCTACGAGCAGTACTTC.

The rearrangement joins TRBV12-3 or TRBV12-4 to TRBJ2-1; D uncertain. Trimming cost V 1 base and J 6 bases, with 7 bases left between them. CDR3 length: 13 amino acids. CDR3 sequence: CASSLGSFNEQFF. CDR3 nucleotides: TGTGCCAGCAGTTTAGGATCTTTCAATGAGCAGTTCTTC.

This clonotype appeared a few times. This chain links TRBV4-1 with TRBJ2-5; 9 bases fit TRBD1. CDR1 is MGHRA and CDR2 is YSYEKL in the germline V gene. V was clipped by 1 base and J by 5 bases; unmatched bases: 8. The CDR3 sequence is 16 residues long. For the CDR3, the DNA is TGCGCCAGCAGCCAAGCAGTAAACAGGGGGCGGGAGACCCAGTACTTC. This translates into CASSQAVNRGRETQYF.

This clonotype was observed a few times. This rearrangement joins TRBV29-1 to TRBJ1-6, with D possibly matching TRBD1 (6 bases). Trimming shortened V by 2 bases and J by 13 bases, and 15 bases separated the two germline ends. The CDR3 length is 13 residues. CDR1 and CDR2 from the germline V gene are SQVTM and ANQGSEA. The CDR3 DNA reads TGCAGCGTTGAAATTGGGGGCTCAGGGCCCCTCCACTTT. It encodes CSVEIGGSGPLHF.

This clonotype was picked up one time. V usage is TRBV4-2 and J usage is TRBJ2-4; a weak D match, TRBD1 (5 bases). This CDR3 contains 17 residues. Germline loops: CDR1 LGHNA, CDR2 YNFKEQ. V was clipped by 0 bases and J by 0 bases, with 12 bases between them. The CDR3 loop reads CASSQDRGRLAKNIQYF. The CDR3 bases are TGTGCCAGCAGCCAAGATAGGGGAAGGTTAGCCAAAAACATTCAGTACTTC.

A few counts support this clonotype. J is TRBJ2-3 and V is TRBV6-5; no clear D. This CDR3 is built from 13 residues. Germline assignment: CDR1 MNHEY and CDR2 SVGAGI. V lost 3 bases to trimming and J lost 0 bases, with 4 bases between them. The CDR3 sequence is CASSYQSTDTQYF. The CDR3 bases are TGTGCCAGCAGTTATCAGAGCACAGATACGCAGTATTTT.

The genes are TRBV5-6 and TRBJ2-7; D is possibly TRBD1 or TRBD2 (5 bases each). With 0 bases removed from V and 0 bases from J, the gap between germline ends came to 13 bases. CDR1 and CDR2 from the germline V gene are SGHDT and YYEEEE. The CDR3 is 16 amino acids. The CDR3 protein is CASSLDFRDRSYEQYF. DNA of the CDR3: TGTGCCAGCAGCTTGGATTTTAGGGACCGCTCCTACGAGCAGTACTTC. Full variable domain (missing parts from reference TRBV5-6 and TRBJ2-7): DAGVTQSPTHLIKTRGQQVTLRCSPKSGHDTVSWYQQALGQGPQFIFQYYEEEERQRGNFPDRFSGHQFPNYSSELNVNALLLGDSALYLCASSLDFRDRSYEQYFGPGTRLTVT.

The chain links TRBV5-1 to TRBJ1-6; a possible D gene is TRBD1 (5 bases). Germline loops: CDR1 SGHRS, CDR2 YFSETQ. The CDR3 consists of 12 residues. V was cut by 3 bases and J by 8 bases, with 6 bases left in between. The CDR3 DNA is TGCGCCAGCAGCTGGGACTATTCACCCCTCCACTTT. This sequence encodes CASSWDYSPLHF.

Points on this clonotype: An end of the junction does not agree with germline; a read error may underlie this. The rearrangement joins TRBV2 to TRBJ2-7, with D perhaps TRBD1 or TRBD2 (5 bases each). Germline CDR1 is SNHLY and CDR2 is FYNNEI. There are 15 residues in the CDR3. The CDR3 here is CASSAEGDRYYGQYF. The CDR3 DNA follows: TGTGCCAGCAGTGCCGAGGGAGACAGATACTACGGGCAGTACTTC.

The V gene is TRBV28, the J gene TRBJ1-5; a possible D gene is TRBD1 (5 bases). V was pared by 3 bases and J by 3 bases, with 21 bases between. This CDR3 comprises 18 residues. The germline gives CDR1 MDHEN, CDR2 SYDVKM. The CDR3 reads CASSFFQSSGVFNQPQHF. The CDR3 DNA reads TGTGCCAGCAGTTTTTTCCAATCCTCGGGGGTGTTCAATCAGCCCCAGCATTTT.

This chain joins TRBV20-1 and TRBJ2-7; TRBD2 matches 8 bases. CDR1 is DFQATT and CDR2 is SNEGSKA in the germline V gene (reference sequence). This CDR3 spans 15 amino acids. Trimming took 0 bases from V and 4 from J; bases not matched to a gene: 8. The CDR3: CSARDPAGGRYEQYF. For the CDR3, the DNA is TGCAGTGCTAGAGATCCGGCGGGAGGTCGGTACGAGCAGTACTTC.

This clonotype was counted a few times. The V and J genes are TRBV29-1 and TRBJ1-2, with no clear D. The CDR3 covers 14 residues. The V end was cut by 1 base, the J end by 4 bases, with 13 bases between. Germline loops: CDR1 SQVTM, CDR2 ANQGSEA. Here the CDR3 DNA reads TGCAGCGTTGAAGTCCCTAAGCATGCCTATGGCTACACCTTC. Protein product: CSVEVPKHAYGYTF.

The rearrangement joins TRBV10-3 to TRBJ2-7; the match to TRBD2 covers 8 bases. V was clipped by 3 bases and J by 0 bases; unmatched bases: 4. The germline V gene has CDR1 ENHRY and CDR2 SYGVKD. The CDR3 runs to 15 residues. In nucleotides, the CDR3 is TGTGCCATCAGTGAAGCGGGAGCGATCTCCTACGAGCAGTACTTC. It is translated as CAISEAGAISYEQYF.

The chain links TRBV5-6 to TRBJ2-3, with 11 bases fitting TRBD2. The CDR3 length is 18 residues. From germline, CDR1 is SGHDT and CDR2 YYEEEE. The V and J ends lost 1 base and 0 bases, in that order; junction bases with no gene match: 7. Here the CDR3 reads CASSLRGLAAPSTDTQYF. DNA of the CDR3: TGTGCCAGCAGCTTGCGGGGACTAGCGGCCCCTAGCACAGATACGCAGTATTTT.

J is TRBJ2-3 and V is TRBV6-6; D is ambiguous. Germline V gene data show CDR1 as MNHNY and CDR2 as SVGAGI (reference sequence). The ends were cut back, 6 bases at V and 0 bases at J, with 13 bases in the middle. The CDR3 runs 15 residues. DNA for the CDR3: TGTGCCAGCAGCCACGAGGCGTTTAGCACAGATACGCAGTATTTT. Its translation: CASSHEAFSTDTQYF.

In its sample, this clonotype was seen a few times. The genes are TRBV20-1 and TRBJ2-1; no clear D gene. Per the germline V gene, CDR1 is DFQATT and CDR2 is SNEGSKA (reference sequence). V was pared by 0 bases and J by 8 bases, with 20 bases between. This CDR3 is 16 amino acids long. CDR3 sequence reads: CSARDDGGLASDEQFF. For the CDR3, the DNA is TGCAGTGCTAGAGATGACGGCGGTTTGGCCTCCGATGAGCAGTTCTTC.